This T cell receptor beta chain emerged from a study of shared clonotypes between healthy human individuals. Germline CDR1 SGHVS, CDR2 FNYEAQ. CDR3 length equals 15 residues. V trimming: 5 bases; J trimming: 6 bases; junction bases outside the gene matches: 12. Each replicate PCR on the sorted subsets used about 0.2 ug DNA (roughly 27,000 T cell genomes). Profiling relied on immunoSEQ multiplex PCR, and the TCRdb table lists in-frame clones only, not all of them. The data contain about 1 million clones, under 80% of them singletons. The count of this clone is one. The genes are TRBV7-6 and TRBJ1-1, with TRBD1 matching over 7 bases. The clonotype was recovered from a man between 18 and 35 years old in good health. Source material: memory CD4+ T cells sorted from blood. Sample subset: CD45RA-negative fraction. The CDR3 region is CASSELNTGVSEAFF. The CDR3 nucleotides read TGTGCCAGCAGCGAACTCAACACAGGGGTGTCTGAAGCTTTCTTT.